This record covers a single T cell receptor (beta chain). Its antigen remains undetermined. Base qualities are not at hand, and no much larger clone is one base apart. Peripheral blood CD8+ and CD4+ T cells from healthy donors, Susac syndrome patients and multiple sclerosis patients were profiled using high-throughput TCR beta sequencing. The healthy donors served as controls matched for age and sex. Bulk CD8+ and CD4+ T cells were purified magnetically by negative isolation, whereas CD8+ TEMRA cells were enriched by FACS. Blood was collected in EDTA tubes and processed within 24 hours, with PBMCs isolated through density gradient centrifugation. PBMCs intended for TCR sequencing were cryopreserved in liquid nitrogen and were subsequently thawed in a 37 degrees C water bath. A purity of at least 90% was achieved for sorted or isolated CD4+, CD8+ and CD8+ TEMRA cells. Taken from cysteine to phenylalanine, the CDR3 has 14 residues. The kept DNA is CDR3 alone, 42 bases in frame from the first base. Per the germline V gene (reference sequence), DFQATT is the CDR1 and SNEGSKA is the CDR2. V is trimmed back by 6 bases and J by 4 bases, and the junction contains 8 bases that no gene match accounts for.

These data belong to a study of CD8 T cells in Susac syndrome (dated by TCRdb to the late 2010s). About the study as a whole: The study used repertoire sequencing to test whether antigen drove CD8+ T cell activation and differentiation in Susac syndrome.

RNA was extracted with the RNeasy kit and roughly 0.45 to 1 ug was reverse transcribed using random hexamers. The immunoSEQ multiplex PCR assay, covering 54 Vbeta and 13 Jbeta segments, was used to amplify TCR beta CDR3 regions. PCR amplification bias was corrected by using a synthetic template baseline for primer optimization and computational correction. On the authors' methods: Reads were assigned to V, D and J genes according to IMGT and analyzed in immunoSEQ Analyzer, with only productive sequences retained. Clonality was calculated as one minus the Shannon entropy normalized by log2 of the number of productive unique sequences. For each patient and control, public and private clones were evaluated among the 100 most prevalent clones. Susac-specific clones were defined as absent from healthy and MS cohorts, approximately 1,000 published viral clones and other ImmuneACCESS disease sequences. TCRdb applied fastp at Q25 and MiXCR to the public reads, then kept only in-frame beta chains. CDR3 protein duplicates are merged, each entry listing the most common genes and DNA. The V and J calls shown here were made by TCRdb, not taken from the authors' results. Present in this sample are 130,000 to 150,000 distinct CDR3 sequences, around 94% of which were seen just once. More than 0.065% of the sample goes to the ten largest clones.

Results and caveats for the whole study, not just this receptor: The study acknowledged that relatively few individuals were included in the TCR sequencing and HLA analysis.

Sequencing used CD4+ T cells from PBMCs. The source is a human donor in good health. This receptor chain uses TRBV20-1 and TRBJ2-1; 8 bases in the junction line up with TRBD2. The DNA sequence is TGCAGTGCCTCCCCCGGGACTAGGTACAATGAGCAGTTCTTC. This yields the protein CSASPGTRYNEQFF.